These 20 T cell receptor beta chains were sequenced from one sample in a study of T cell repertoires in cytomegalovirus infection. TCRdb reprocessed the reads with MiXCR, giving one entry per CDR3 protein. The profile shows approximately 280,000 distinct CDR3 sequences, less than 25% of them singletons. The antigens these receptors bind are not known. The sample was cultured PBMCs, taken from culture after CMV antigen stimulation. These receptors all come from a human donor in good health (CMV status not recorded). Some clones in this sample may be carry-over from other donors' samples.

The chain joins TRBV19 to TRBJ2-6; maybe TRBD1 (6 bases). This CDR3 region has 18 residues. From germline, CDR1 is LNHDA and CDR2 SQIVND (reference sequence). Between the trimmed V and J ends, which lost 6 bases and 2 bases, there was a span of 20 bases. The CDR3 protein is CASSPINQGLTGANVLTF. CDR3 coding DNA: TGTGCCAGTAGCCCTATCAACCAGGGGCTGACTGGGGCCAACGTCCTGACTTTC.

As for this clonotype: Germline is not matched at one junction end, which may reflect a read error. The chain is built from TRBV6-5 and TRBJ2-3, with a possible D match to TRBD2 (6 bases). The CDR3 covers 12 residues. Germline assignment: CDR1 MNHEY and CDR2 SVGAGI. The CDR3 sequence is CASNYPNGRQYF. CDR3 bases: TGTGCCAGCAATTACCCAAACGGGAGGCAGTATTTT.

This clonotype was detected many times. The V and J genes are TRBV7-2 and TRBJ1-1; 8 positions agree with TRBD1. The V gene end was trimmed by 1 base and the J gene end by 9 bases; junction bases not matched to a gene: 13. CDR1 SGHTA and CDR2 FQGNSA come from the germline V gene. The CDR3 covers 16 residues. Here the CDR3 DNA reads TGTGCCAGCAGCTTAGGCCGCCGATCGCAGGGGGCTAAAGCTTTCTTT. Translation gives CASSLGRRSQGAKAFF.

This clonotype was observed at least ten times. This sequence joins TRBV7-3 and TRBJ2-1, with 7 bases that match TRBD2. The CDR3 length is 15 residues. Germline V lookup: CDR1 SGHTA, CDR2 FQGTGA. The ends lost 1 base at V and 7 bases at J; junction bases unmatched: 7. This CDR3 is CASSLRQAGANEQFF. CDR3 sequence (DNA): TGTGCCAGCAGCTTAAGGCAGGCGGGAGCTAATGAGCAGTTCTTC.

This clonotype was recorded a few times. This rearrangement joins TRBV6-2 or TRBV6-3 to TRBJ2-6; TRBD2 might be the D (5 bases). The germline gives CDR1 MNHEY, CDR2 SVGEGT. The CDR3 loop spans 15 amino acids. V was clipped by 2 bases and J by 0 bases, with 5 bases between them. CDR3 nucleotide sequence: TGTGCCAGCAGTTACGAGGGCTCTGGGGCCAACGTCCTGACTTTC. Amino acid sequence: CASSYEGSGANVLTF.

There are a few counts of this clonotype. The J gene is TRBJ2-2, the V gene TRBV7-9; the D is unclear. This CDR3 region has 13 residues. Per the germline V gene, CDR1 is SEHNR and CDR2 is FQNEAQ (reference sequence). Trimming took off 4 bases at V and 7 bases at J, with 10 bases between the two ends. The CDR3: CASSSRRFGELFF. The CDR3 coding sequence is TGTGCCAGCAGCTCAAGGCGGTTCGGGGAGCTGTTTTTT.

This clonotype was recorded at least ten times. The J gene is TRBJ2-6, the V gene TRBV6-2 or TRBV6-3; 9 nucleotides agree with TRBD1. CDR1 is MNHEY and CDR2 is SVGEGT in the germline V gene. The CDR3 runs 19 residues. The V segment lost 10 bases and the J segment 2 bases; nucleotides outside the gene matches: 18. CDR3 DNA sequence: TGTGCCACCCATACGGCCCCGGGACAGGGAGTTCCTGGGGCCAACGTCCTGACTTTC. It codes for CATHTAPGQGVPGANVLTF.

For this clonotype: A single base separates this from a much larger clone, so it may be a read error. J is TRBJ1-3 and V is TRBV7-8; D is uncertain. In germline, CDR1 is SGHVS, CDR2 FQNEAQ. CDR3 length equals 15 residues. CDR3 nucleotide sequence: TGTGCCAGCAGACAGCTAAGTAGCTCTGGAAACATCATATATTTT. Its translation: CASRQLSSSGNIIYF. The full variable domain, with the rest looked up from reference TRBV7-8 and TRBJ1-3, is GAGVSQSPRYKVAKRGQDVALRCDPISGHVSLFWYQQALGQGPEFLTYFQNEAQLDKSGLPSDRFFAERPEGSVSTLKIQRTQQEDSAVYLCASRQLSSSGNIIYFGEGSWLTVV.

V gene TRBV20-1 combines with J gene TRBJ1-2, with 8 bases matching TRBD1. The junction had 15 bases not matched to a gene; V was cut back by 1 base and J by 5 bases. This CDR3 comprises 17 residues. Germline CDR1 and CDR2: DFQATT and SNEGSKA (reference sequence). CDR3 loop: CSARVSDRETFGYGYTF. Here the CDR3 DNA reads TGCAGTGCTAGAGTGTCGGACAGGGAAACCTTTGGGTATGGCTACACCTTC.

In this sample, this clonotype turned up many times. The chain is built from TRBV7-3 and TRBJ1-2; D is unresolved. This CDR3 has 13 amino acids. Trimming stripped 3 bases from V and 2 bases from J, with 7 bases between. Germline loops: CDR1 SGHTA, CDR2 FQGTGA. The CDR3 bases are TGTGCCAGCAGCTTGACACAGAACTATGGCTACACCTTC. It yields the protein CASSLTQNYGYTF.

Details on this clonotype: This could be a read error, since a much larger clone is one nucleotide away. V and J are TRBV2 and TRBJ2-5; D may be TRBD2 (6 bases). The CDR3 has 15 amino acids. The V gene's germline CDR1 is SNHLY and CDR2 FYNNEI. The CDR3 region has the DNA TGTGCCACCCTAGGGTGGGCGGCGGGGCAAGAGACCCGGTACTTC. This codes for CATLGWAAGQETRYF.

The rearrangement uses TRBV29-1 and TRBJ2-2; possibly TRBD2 for D (5 bases). The V gene's germline CDR1 is SQVTM and CDR2 ANQGSEA. Trimming cost V 1 base and J 1 base, with 10 bases left between them. The CDR3 has 15 residues. CDR3: CSVEVFAGNTGELFF. In DNA, the CDR3 is TGCAGCGTTGAAGTATTCGCGGGGAACACCGGGGAGCTGTTTTTT.

This clonotype was detected many times. The chain combines TRBV7-8 with TRBJ1-5, with D perhaps matching TRBD1 (5 bases). CDR1 SGHVS and CDR2 FQNEAQ come from the germline V gene. This CDR3 contains 15 residues. V lost 5 bases, J lost 5 bases, and 16 bases lay in between. This chain's CDR3 is CASSPHGDLHQPQHF. The CDR3 DNA follows: TGTGCCAGCAGCCCGCACGGGGACTTGCATCAGCCCCAGCATTTT.

This chain joins TRBV11-2 and TRBJ1-2; a possible D gene is TRBD1 (6 bases). V dropped 0 bases and J dropped 6 bases, with 11 bases sitting between them. Germline V lookup: CDR1 SGHAT, CDR2 FQNNGV. The CDR3 totals 14 residues. The CDR3 sequence is CASSLDVGGDGYTF. The CDR3 coding sequence is TGTGCCAGCAGCTTAGATGTGGGGGGCGATGGCTACACCTTC.

This clonotype was counted many times. At one end the junction does not follow the germline gene, possibly because of a read error. The DNA for the CDR3 is TGTGCTAGCAGCTTAGGCGGAGGGGGACAAGAGACCCAGTACTTC. It is translated as CASSLGGGGQETQYF. The J gene is TRBJ2-5, the V gene TRBV7-7; D is perhaps TRBD1 or TRBD2 (6 bases each). CDR1 and CDR2 from the germline V gene are SSHAT and FNYEAQ (reference sequence). The CDR3 extends over 15 amino acids. The full variable domain, with the rest looked up from reference TRBV7-7 and TRBJ2-5, is GAGVSQSPRYKVTKRGQDVTLRCDPISSHATLYWYQQALGQGPEFLTYFNYEAQPDKSGLPSDRFSAERPEGSISTLTIQRTEQRDSAMYRCASSLGGGGQETQYFGPGTRLLVL.

This clonotype was picked up many times. The V and J genes are TRBV12-3 or TRBV12-4 and TRBJ1-5; 7 nucleotides agree with TRBD1. The CDR3 length is 14 residues. Trimming at V came to 6 bases and at J to 2 bases, leaving 4 bases not matched to a gene. CDR3 nucleotide sequence: TGTGCCAGCAGGGAGGGGACAGGCAATCAGCCCCAGCATTTT. It codes for CASREGTGNQPQHF.

This clonotype was counted between two and nine times. The CDR3 bases are TGTGCCAGCGGACGACAGGGGGGCGACGGGGAGCTGTTTTTT. Its translation: CASGRQGGDGELFF. V usage is TRBV7-2 and J usage is TRBJ2-2; 9 nucleotides line up with TRBD1. Germline lookup yields CDR1 SGHTA and CDR2 FQGNSA. The CDR3 extends over 14 amino acids. The ends lost 8 bases at V and 7 bases at J; junction bases unmatched: 8.

The chain couples TRBV20-1 to TRBJ2-7, with TRBD2 identical over 10 bases. Germline CDR1 and CDR2: DFQATT and SNEGSKA (reference sequence). V gave up 6 bases and J gave up 5 bases; unmatched junction bases: 7. This CDR3 region has 13 residues. This CDR3 reads CSAESGRAHEQYF. CDR3 coding DNA: TGCAGTGCCGAAAGCGGGAGGGCCCACGAGCAGTACTTC.

This clonotype has just a few counts. V usage is TRBV7-9 and J usage is TRBJ2-1; perhaps TRBD1 as D (5 bases). V shed 0 bases and J shed 3 bases, with 12 bases lying between them. CDR1 is SEHNR and CDR2 is FQNEAQ in the germline V gene (reference sequence). The CDR3 has 16 residues. CDR3 in amino acids: CASSLAGQGNYNEQFF. Written as DNA, the CDR3 is TGTGCCAGCAGCTTAGCTGGGCAGGGAAACTACAATGAGCAGTTCTTC.

The J gene is TRBJ2-1, the V gene TRBV19; 7 bases map to TRBD1. CDR3 size: 13 residues. Losses at the gene ends were 8 bases for V and 7 bases for J; bases not matched to a gene: 8. Germline values: CDR1 LNHDA, CDR2 SQIVND (reference sequence). CDR3 in amino acids: CASQGVYGNEQFF. For the CDR3, the DNA is TGTGCCAGTCAGGGGGTTTACGGGAATGAGCAGTTCTTC.